This entry lists 6 T cell receptor beta chains sequenced from one sample in a study of shared clonotypes between healthy human individuals. CD45RO-negative cells were positively selected for CCR7, leaving out terminally differentiated effector memory CD45RA+ cells. Here immunoSEQ multiplex PCR was the method, and the copy in TCRdb shows in-frame clones only, minus some. The table has over 2 million clones, around 96% seen once. Sequencing was done on a sample of naive CD8+ T cells sorted from blood. The receptors shown here come from a man between 18 and 29 years old in good health.

The chain employs TRBV11-2 and TRBJ2-7; D not resolved. This CDR3 spans 20 amino acids. Germline CDR1 SGHAT, CDR2 FQNNGV. Trimming pared 0 bases from V and 2 bases from J, leaving 26 bases between. The CDR3: CASSLDRGWGITLGPYEQYF. DNA for the CDR3: TGTGCCAGCAGCTTAGATCGTGGGTGGGGTATAACTCTCGGACCCTACGAGCAGTACTTC. Looking up the rest from reference TRBV11-2 and TRBJ2-7 gives the full variable domain: EAGVAQSPRYKIIEKRQSVAFWCNPISGHATLYWYQQILGQGPKLLIQFQNNGVVDDSQLPKDRFSAERLKGVDSTLKIQPAKLEDSAVYLCASSLDRGWGITLGPYEQYFGPGTRLTVT.

This chain links TRBV7-9 with TRBJ2-3, with 8 bases identical to TRBD2. CDR3 length: 16 residues. CDR1 is SEHNR, CDR2 FQNEAQ, per germline (reference sequence). Trimming cost V 2 bases and J 1 base; bases outside gene matches: 5. The CDR3: CASSLRSTSGTDTQYF. CDR3 in DNA: TGTGCCAGCAGCTTAAGATCGACTAGCGGCACAGATACGCAGTATTTT.

This chain connects TRBV19 to TRBJ2-7; weak D call: TRBD2 (7 bases). Germline loops: CDR1 LNHDA, CDR2 SQIVND (reference sequence). The V end was cut by 4 bases, the J end by 4 bases, with 11 bases between. This CDR3 has 13 amino acids. CDR3 protein: CASSTGGHYEQYF. CDR3 in DNA: TGTGCCAGTAGTACGGGGGGCCATTACGAGCAGTACTTC.

For the CDR3, the DNA is TGCAGCGTTGTGGGACTAGTCGACAATGAGCAGTTCTTC. It codes for CSVVGLVDNEQFF. V and J are TRBV29-1 and TRBJ2-1; 8 bases align to TRBD2. CDR1 is SQVTM, CDR2 ANQGSEA, per germline. The J segment lost 5 bases and the V segment lost 4 bases, leaving 4 bases of the junction unmatched. The length of the CDR3 is 13 residues.

This chain uses TRBV4-1 with TRBJ1-3, with 7 bases matching TRBD1. The CDR3 consists of 18 residues. V was clipped by 7 bases and J by 0 bases; unmatched bases: 15. Germline V gene sequence: CDR1 MGHRA, CDR2 YSYEKL. The CDR3 spells CASITSRTGLLSGNTIYF. The DNA for the CDR3 is TGCGCCAGCATCACATCCCGGACAGGTCTTCTCTCTGGAAACACCATATATTTT.

V is TRBV9 and J is TRBJ1-3; D is uncertain. V dropped 1 base and J dropped 0 bases, with 5 bases sitting between them. This CDR3 spans 14 amino acids. From germline, CDR1 is SGDLS and CDR2 YYNGEE. Here the CDR3 reads CASSVKGSGNTIYF. DNA for the CDR3: TGTGCCAGCAGCGTAAAAGGCTCTGGAAACACCATATATTTT.